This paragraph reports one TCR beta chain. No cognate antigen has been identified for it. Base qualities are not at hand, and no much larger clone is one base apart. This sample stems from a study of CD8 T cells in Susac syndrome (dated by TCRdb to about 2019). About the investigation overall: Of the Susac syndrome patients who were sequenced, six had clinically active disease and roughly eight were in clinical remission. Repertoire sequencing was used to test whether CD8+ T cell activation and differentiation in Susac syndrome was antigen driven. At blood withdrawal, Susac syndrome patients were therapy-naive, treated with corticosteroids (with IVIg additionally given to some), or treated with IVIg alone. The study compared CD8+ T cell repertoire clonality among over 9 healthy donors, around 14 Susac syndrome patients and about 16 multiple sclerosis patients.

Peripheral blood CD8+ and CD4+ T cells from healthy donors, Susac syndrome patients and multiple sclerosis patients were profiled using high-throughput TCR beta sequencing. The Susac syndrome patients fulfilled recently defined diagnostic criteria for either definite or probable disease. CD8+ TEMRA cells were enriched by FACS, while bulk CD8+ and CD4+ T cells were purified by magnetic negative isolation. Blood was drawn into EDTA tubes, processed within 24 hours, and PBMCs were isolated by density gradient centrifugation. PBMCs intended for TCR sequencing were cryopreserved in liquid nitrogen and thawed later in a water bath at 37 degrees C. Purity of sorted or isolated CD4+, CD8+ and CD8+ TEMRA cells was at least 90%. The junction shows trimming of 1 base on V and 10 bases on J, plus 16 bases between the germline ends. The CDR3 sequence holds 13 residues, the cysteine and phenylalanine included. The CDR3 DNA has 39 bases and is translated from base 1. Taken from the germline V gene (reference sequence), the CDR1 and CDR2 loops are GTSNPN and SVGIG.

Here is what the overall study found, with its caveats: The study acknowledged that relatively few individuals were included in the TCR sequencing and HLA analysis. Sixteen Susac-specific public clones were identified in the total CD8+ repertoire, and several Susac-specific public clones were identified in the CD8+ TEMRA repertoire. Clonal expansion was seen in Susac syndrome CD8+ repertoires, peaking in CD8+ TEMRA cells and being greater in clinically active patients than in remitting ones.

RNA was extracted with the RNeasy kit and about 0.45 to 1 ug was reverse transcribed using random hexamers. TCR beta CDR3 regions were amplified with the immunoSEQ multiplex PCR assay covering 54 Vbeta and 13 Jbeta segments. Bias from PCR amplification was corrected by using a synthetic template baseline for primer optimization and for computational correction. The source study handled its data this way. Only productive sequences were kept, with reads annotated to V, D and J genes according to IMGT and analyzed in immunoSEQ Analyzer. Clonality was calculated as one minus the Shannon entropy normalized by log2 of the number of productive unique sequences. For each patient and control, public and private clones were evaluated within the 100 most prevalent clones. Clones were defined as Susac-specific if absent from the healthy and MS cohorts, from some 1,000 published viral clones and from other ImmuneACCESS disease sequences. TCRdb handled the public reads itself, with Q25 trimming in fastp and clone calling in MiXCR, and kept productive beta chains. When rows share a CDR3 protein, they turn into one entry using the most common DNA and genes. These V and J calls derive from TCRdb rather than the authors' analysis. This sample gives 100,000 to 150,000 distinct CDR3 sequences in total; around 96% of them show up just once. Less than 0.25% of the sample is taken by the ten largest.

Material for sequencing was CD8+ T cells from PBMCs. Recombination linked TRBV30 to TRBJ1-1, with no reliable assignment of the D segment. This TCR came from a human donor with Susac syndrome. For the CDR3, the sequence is CAWSDASLSVAFF. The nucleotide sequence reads TGTGCCTGGAGTGACGCCTCGCTTTCTGTAGCTTTCTTT.